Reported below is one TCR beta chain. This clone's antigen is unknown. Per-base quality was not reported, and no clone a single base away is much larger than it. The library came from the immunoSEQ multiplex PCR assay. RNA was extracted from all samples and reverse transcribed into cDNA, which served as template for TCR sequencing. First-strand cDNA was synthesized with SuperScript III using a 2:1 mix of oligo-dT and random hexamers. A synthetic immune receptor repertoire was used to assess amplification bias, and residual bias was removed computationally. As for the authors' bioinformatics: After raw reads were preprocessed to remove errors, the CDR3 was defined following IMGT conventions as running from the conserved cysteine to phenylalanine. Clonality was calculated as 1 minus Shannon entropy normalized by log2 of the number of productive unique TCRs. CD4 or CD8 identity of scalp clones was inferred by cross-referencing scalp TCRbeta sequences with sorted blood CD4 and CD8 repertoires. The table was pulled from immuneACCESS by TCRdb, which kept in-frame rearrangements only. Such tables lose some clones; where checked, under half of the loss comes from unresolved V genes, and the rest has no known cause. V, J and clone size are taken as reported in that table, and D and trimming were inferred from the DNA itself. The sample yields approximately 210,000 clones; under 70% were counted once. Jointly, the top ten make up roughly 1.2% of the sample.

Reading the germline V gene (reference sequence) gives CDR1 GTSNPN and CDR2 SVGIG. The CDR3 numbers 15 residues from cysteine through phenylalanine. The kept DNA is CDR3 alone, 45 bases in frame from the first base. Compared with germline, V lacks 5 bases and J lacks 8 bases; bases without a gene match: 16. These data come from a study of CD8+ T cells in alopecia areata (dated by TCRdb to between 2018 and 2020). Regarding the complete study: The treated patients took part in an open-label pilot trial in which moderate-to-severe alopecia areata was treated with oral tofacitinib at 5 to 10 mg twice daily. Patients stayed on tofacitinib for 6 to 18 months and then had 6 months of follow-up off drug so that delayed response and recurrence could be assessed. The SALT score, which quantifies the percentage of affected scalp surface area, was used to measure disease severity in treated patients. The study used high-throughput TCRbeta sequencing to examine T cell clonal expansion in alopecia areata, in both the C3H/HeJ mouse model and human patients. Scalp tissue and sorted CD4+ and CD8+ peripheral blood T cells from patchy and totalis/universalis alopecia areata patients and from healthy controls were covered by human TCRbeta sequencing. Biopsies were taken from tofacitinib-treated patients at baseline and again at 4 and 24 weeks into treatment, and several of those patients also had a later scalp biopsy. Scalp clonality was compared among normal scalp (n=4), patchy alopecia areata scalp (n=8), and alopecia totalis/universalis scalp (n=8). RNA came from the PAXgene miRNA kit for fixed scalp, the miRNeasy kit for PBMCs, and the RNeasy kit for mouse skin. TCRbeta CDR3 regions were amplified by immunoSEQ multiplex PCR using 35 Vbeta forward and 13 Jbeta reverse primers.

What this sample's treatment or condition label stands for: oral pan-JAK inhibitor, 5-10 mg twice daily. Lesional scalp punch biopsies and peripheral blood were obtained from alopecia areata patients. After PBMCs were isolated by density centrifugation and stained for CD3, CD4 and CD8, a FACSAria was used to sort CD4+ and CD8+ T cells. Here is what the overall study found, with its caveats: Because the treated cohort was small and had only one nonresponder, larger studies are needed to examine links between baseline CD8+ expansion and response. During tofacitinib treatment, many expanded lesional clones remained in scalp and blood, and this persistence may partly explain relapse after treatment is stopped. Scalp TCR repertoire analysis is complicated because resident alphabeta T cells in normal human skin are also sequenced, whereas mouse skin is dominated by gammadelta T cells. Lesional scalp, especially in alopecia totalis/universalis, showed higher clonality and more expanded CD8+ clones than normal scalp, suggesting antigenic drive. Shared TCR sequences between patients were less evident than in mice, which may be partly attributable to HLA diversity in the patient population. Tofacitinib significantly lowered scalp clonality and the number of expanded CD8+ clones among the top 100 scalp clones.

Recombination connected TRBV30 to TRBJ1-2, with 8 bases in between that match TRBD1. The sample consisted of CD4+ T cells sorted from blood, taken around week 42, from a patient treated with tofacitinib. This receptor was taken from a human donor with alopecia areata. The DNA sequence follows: TGTGCCTGGGGTCCGGGGACAGGAAAATCTAGGGGCTACACCTTC. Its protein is CAWGPGTGKSRGYTF.